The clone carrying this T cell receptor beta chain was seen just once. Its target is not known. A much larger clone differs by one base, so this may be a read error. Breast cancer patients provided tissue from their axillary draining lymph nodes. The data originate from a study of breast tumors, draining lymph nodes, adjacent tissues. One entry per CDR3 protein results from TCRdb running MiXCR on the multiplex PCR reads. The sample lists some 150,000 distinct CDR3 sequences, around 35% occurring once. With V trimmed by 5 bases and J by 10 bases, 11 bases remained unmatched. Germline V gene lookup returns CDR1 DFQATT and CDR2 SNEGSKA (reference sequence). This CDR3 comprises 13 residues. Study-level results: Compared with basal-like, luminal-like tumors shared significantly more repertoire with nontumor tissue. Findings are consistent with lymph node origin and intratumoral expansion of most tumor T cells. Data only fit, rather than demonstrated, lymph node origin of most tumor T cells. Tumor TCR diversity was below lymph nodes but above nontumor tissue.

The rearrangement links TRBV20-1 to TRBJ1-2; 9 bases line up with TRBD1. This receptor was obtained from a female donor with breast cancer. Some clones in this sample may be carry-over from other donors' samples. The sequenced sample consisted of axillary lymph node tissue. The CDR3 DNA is TGCAGTGCTTCCTCACAGGGGGCTAGGGCCTACACCTTC. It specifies CSASSQGARAYTF.